This T cell receptor (beta chain) was sequenced in a study of T cell changes during pregnancy in multiple sclerosis. The data were produced by immunoSEQ multiplex PCR, yet TCRdb's version contains in-frame clones alone and is incomplete. The sample records around 50,000 clones, about 90% being singletons. This CDR3 region has 15 residues. Germline V CDR1 and CDR2: SGHRS, YFSETQ. The V gene end was trimmed by 1 base and the J gene end by 2 bases; junction bases not matched to a gene: 2. Sequencing was performed on CD4+ T cells from peripheral blood mononuclear cells, taken after pregnancy. This clonotype was sampled from a female donor in good health, enrolled as a control in a pregnancy study. The chain joins TRBV5-1 to TRBJ2-5, with TRBD2 matching over 10 bases. The CDR3 protein is CASSLQRGGQETQYF. CDR3 nucleotide sequence: TGCGCCAGCAGCTTGCAGCGGGGGGGACAAGAGACCCAGTACTTC.